This passage covers 26 T cell receptor beta chains from one sample sequenced in a study of T cell repertoires in cytomegalovirus infection (dated by TCRdb to between 2017 and 2020). Explained via the paper, the treatment or condition label denotes: in vitro stimulation with specific CMV peptide epitopes to enrich CMV-specific T cells. What these receptors recognize is not known. Instrument on record: Illumina HiSeq 1500. The public reads were reprocessed in TCRdb via fastp at Q25 and MiXCR, keeping in-frame beta chains. Every distinct CDR3 protein forms one entry, paired with its most common genes and DNA. Recorded for this sample are 750,000 to 950,000 distinct CDR3 sequences; almost 30% of them occurred a single time. The biggest ten clones account for over 10% of the sample. This specimen was cultured CD8+ T cells from PBMCs, taken from culture after CMV antigen stimulation. These receptors were obtained from a human donor in good health (CMV status not recorded). Some clones in this sample may be carry-over from other donors' samples.

The V and J genes are TRBV4-3 and TRBJ2-5; weak D call: TRBD1 (6 bases). Per the germline V gene, CDR1 is LGHNA and CDR2 is YSLEER. V lost 0 bases, J lost 5 bases, and 13 bases lay in between. This CDR3 has 15 amino acids. CDR3 sequence reads: CASSQDQGSRETQYF. CDR3 sequence (DNA): TGCGCCAGCAGCCAAGATCAGGGGTCCCGGGAGACCCAGTACTTC.

This clonotype was recorded at least ten times. The chain recombines TRBV7-6 with TRBJ2-1; D is unclear. The V gene's germline CDR1 is SGHVS and CDR2 FNYEAQ. The CDR3 contains 13 residues. The V end lost 5 bases, the J end lost 7 bases, and 12 bases lay between the germline ends. The CDR3 nucleotides read TGTGCCAGCAGCCCGGGCCGATGGAATGAGCAGTTCTTC. Translation: CASSPGRWNEQFF.

In this sample, this clonotype turned up many times. J is TRBJ1-2 and V is TRBV7-2; possible D gene TRBD1, 5 bases. The V gene's germline CDR1 is SGHTA and CDR2 FQGNSA. Trimming removed 6 bases at V and 6 bases at J, with 11 bases between. The CDR3 is 12 residues long. The chain's CDR3 is CASSRDWNGYTF. The CDR3 coding sequence is TGTGCCAGCAGTCGGGACTGGAATGGCTACACCTTC.

Here the CDR3 reads CASSLSSRGGRGPLAKNIQYF. The CDR3 DNA reads as TGTGCCAGCAGCCTTTCCTCGAGAGGCGGACGGGGTCCGCTAGCCAAAAACATTCAGTACTTC. V usage is TRBV6-5 and J usage is TRBJ2-4, with D tentatively TRBD2 (5 bases). CDR3 length equals 21 residues. The germline CDR1 and CDR2 sequences are MNHEY and SVGAGI. Trimming left V 6 bases short and J 0 bases short, with 30 bases between.

The CDR3 coding sequence is TGCGCCAGCAGCCCAACGACTCCATCTGGAAACACCATATATTTT. Translation: CASSPTTPSGNTIYF. The genes are TRBV4-3 and TRBJ1-3; D uncertain. Trimming removed 4 bases at V and 1 base at J, with 11 bases between. This CDR3 is 15 amino acids long. CDR1 is LGHNA and CDR2 is YSLEER in the germline V gene.

The CDR3 loop reads CASSIERGRNTEAFF. In DNA, the CDR3 is TGTGCCAGTAGTATAGAGCGGGGGCGAAACACTGAAGCTTTCTTT. The chain combines TRBV19 with TRBJ1-1, with D possibly matching TRBD1 (6 bases). Germline lookup yields CDR1 LNHDA and CDR2 SQIVND (reference sequence). Trimming stripped 0 bases from V and 2 bases from J, with 10 bases between. The CDR3 contains 15 residues.

This clonotype came up a few times. The chain is built from TRBV6-5 and TRBJ1-1, with D perhaps matching TRBD1 (5 bases). The germline CDR1 and CDR2 sequences are MNHEY and SVGAGI. V shed 8 bases and J shed 7 bases, with 20 bases lying between them. The CDR3 runs to 14 residues. The CDR3 coding sequence is TGTGCCAGCCATCTGGTCGGGACGCCAAATGAAGCTTTCTTT. Translating gives CASHLVGTPNEAFF.

The chain recombines TRBV27 with TRBJ1-1; D ambiguous. Germline V gene data show CDR1 as MNHEY and CDR2 as SMNVEV (reference sequence). The V end lost 2 bases, the J end lost 3 bases, and 13 bases lay between the germline ends. The CDR3 contains 15 residues. CDR3 protein: CASSLNRIGYTEAFF. CDR3 DNA sequence: TGTGCCAGCAGTTTAAATCGTATAGGGTACACTGAAGCTTTCTTT.

This rearrangement joins TRBV4-3 to TRBJ1-1, with a possible D match to TRBD1 (5 bases). This CDR3 has 15 residues. Germline assignment: CDR1 LGHNA and CDR2 YSLEER. The V end was cut by 0 bases, the J end by 4 bases, with 12 bases between. The CDR3 here is CASSQEGQGSTEAFF. CDR3 sequence (DNA): TGCGCCAGCAGCCAAGAAGGTCAGGGAAGCACTGAAGCTTTCTTT.

The genes are TRBV6-6 and TRBJ1-1; the D is unclear. This CDR3 contains 15 residues. The V and J ends lost 0 bases and 3 bases respectively, with 11 bases between them. Germline V gene data show CDR1 as MNHNY and CDR2 as SVGAGI (reference sequence). The CDR3 coding sequence is TGTGCCAGCAGTTACTCGACGGGGAAGGACACTGAAGCTTTCTTT. As protein: CASSYSTGKDTEAFF.

The rearrangement joins TRBV19 to TRBJ1-6; a weak D match, TRBD1 (5 bases). Germline V gene sequence: CDR1 LNHDA, CDR2 SQIVND (reference sequence). With 3 bases removed from V and 9 bases from J, the gap between germline ends came to 12 bases. This CDR3 region has 14 residues. CDR3 bases: TGTGCCAGTAGTATGGGGCAGGGACTTTCACCCCTCCACTTT. This translates into CASSMGQGLSPLHF.

The V and J genes are TRBV7-6 and TRBJ1-6; the match to TRBD1 covers 8 bases. The length of the CDR3 is 16 residues. V lost 1 base to trimming and J lost 7 bases; unmatched junction nucleotides: 6. Germline CDR1 is SGHVS and CDR2 is FNYEAQ. For the CDR3, the DNA is TGTGCCAGCAGCTTAGGCATAGGACAGGGCAATTCACCCCTCCACTTT. Protein product: CASSLGIGQGNSPLHF.

This clonotype has at least ten counts. The J gene is TRBJ2-5, the V gene TRBV7-6; possible D gene TRBD2, 6 bases. This CDR3 region has 16 residues. Per germline, CDR1 SGHVS and CDR2 FNYEAQ. V was shortened by 5 bases and J by 2 bases, with 18 bases between the two germline ends. The CDR3 here is CASSLTDVSGQETQYF. For the CDR3, the DNA is TGTGCCAGCAGCCTCACAGACGTTAGCGGACAAGAGACCCAGTACTTC.

The chain employs TRBV28 and TRBJ2-1, with TRBD1 matching 10 bases. The CDR3 contains 15 residues. Trimming took 8 bases from V and 7 from J; bases not matched to a gene: 11. The germline gives CDR1 MDHEN, CDR2 SYDVKM. CDR3 amino acids: CASAFPGTGENEQFF. CDR3 DNA sequence: TGTGCCAGCGCTTTCCCCGGGACAGGGGAAAATGAGCAGTTCTTC.

The chain joins TRBV6-4 to TRBJ1-1; the D gene is possibly TRBD1 (5 bases). V lost 6 bases and J 4 bases, leaving 12 bases between the germline ends. The CDR3 consists of 13 residues. Germline lookup yields CDR1 MRHNA and CDR2 SNTAGT. The CDR3 sequence: CASRPHQGTEAFF. The CDR3, as DNA: TGTGCCAGCAGACCGCACCAGGGCACTGAAGCTTTCTTT.

This clonotype was counted ten times or more. V gene TRBV7-8 combines with J gene TRBJ2-1; 8 bases align to TRBD1. CDR1 and CDR2 (germline): SGHVS, FQNEAQ. V was pared by 5 bases and J by 6 bases, with 15 bases of the junction left unmatched. The CDR3 is made up of 17 amino acids. CDR3 protein: CASSPRSQGAHFNEQFF. The CDR3 nucleotides are TGTGCCAGCAGCCCCAGGAGTCAGGGGGCGCATTTCAATGAGCAGTTCTTC. Filled out from reference TRBV7-8 and TRBJ2-1, the complete variable domain reads GAGVSQSPRYKVAKRGQDVALRCDPISGHVSLFWYQQALGQGPEFLTYFQNEAQLDKSGLPSDRFFAERPEGSVSTLKIQRTQQEDSAVYLCASSPRSQGAHFNEQFFGPGTRLTVL.

This chain uses TRBV18 with TRBJ1-1; 12 positions agree with TRBD1. This CDR3 is 16 amino acids long. Germline V gives CDR1 KGHSH, CDR2 LQKENI. Losses at the gene ends were 4 bases for V and 4 bases for J; bases not matched to a gene: 7. The CDR3 is CASSRFRDRGPTEAFF. CDR3 DNA sequence: TGTGCCAGCTCACGTTTCCGGGACAGGGGGCCCACTGAAGCTTTCTTT.

This clonotype appeared a few times. One end of the junction varies from germline; a read error may be responsible. The chain couples TRBV7-6 to TRBJ2-5, with D perhaps matching TRBD2 (6 bases). Germline V lookup: CDR1 SGHVS, CDR2 FNYEAQ. CDR3 length: 14 residues. The CDR3 DNA sequence: TGTGCTAGCACTGACGGGGGTACCACCGAGACCCAGTACTTC. The encoded protein is CASTDGGTTETQYF.

This clonotype was found a few times. The rearrangement uses TRBV4-2 and TRBJ2-1; unclear D gene. The CDR3 runs 14 residues. V was trimmed by 1 base and J by 12 bases, leaving 16 bases between them. Per the germline V gene, CDR1 is LGHNA and CDR2 is YNFKEQ. DNA for the CDR3: TGTGCCAGCAGCCAAGCGGAACTGTTAGACGGGCAGTTCTTC. It specifies CASSQAELLDGQFF.

Worth noting for this clonotype: Relative to the germline gene, one junction end is altered; a read error may explain this. V and J are TRBV27 and TRBJ2-6; maybe TRBD1 (5 bases). The CDR3 is 15 amino acids. In germline, CDR1 is MNHEY, CDR2 SMNVEV (reference sequence). The CDR3 region has the DNA TGTGCGAGCAGATGGGGCGCAGCTGGGGCCAACGTCCTGACTTTC. Translation: CASRWGAAGANVLTF.

This clonotype occurred a few times. The chain carries TRBV7-9 and TRBJ1-1, with no clear D. Germline loops: CDR1 SEHNR, CDR2 FQNEAQ (reference sequence). Trimming removed 0 bases from V and 3 bases from J, with 14 bases in between. The CDR3 spans 16 residues. In DNA form, the CDR3 reads TGTGCCAGCAGCTTAGCCTTTGGGCTCCATGACACTGAAGCTTTCTTT. It specifies CASSLAFGLHDTEAFF.

By sample fraction, this clonotype is medium-sized. This chain links TRBV7-2 with TRBJ1-2, with a tentative D call TRBD1 (5 bases). CDR1 is SGHTA and CDR2 is FQGNSA in the germline V gene. This CDR3 is built from 13 residues. Between the trimmed V and J ends, which lost 2 bases and 5 bases, there was a span of 9 bases. Written as DNA, the CDR3 is TGTGCCAGCAGCTTAAATGCAGGGTATGGCTACACCTTC. Translating it yields CASSLNAGYGYTF.

This rearrangement joins TRBV6-1 to TRBJ2-1; 9 positions agree with TRBD2. J was trimmed by 15 bases and V by 3 bases; bases with no gene match: 3. The CDR3 extends over 11 amino acids. Germline assignment: CDR1 MNHNS and CDR2 SASEGT. The CDR3 DNA reads as TGTGCCAGCAGTGACATTAGCGGGGGGTTCTTC. Translated, it gives CASSDISGGFF.

The chain uses TRBV19 and TRBJ1-4, with D perhaps matching TRBD1 (6 bases). The CDR3 covers 13 residues. V lost 10 bases to trimming and J lost 0 bases, with 9 bases between them. Germline-derived CDR1 and CDR2 are LNHDA and SQIVND (reference sequence). CDR3 in DNA: TGTGCCACCCGGACAGCAACTAATGAAAAACTGTTTTTT. Protein: CATRTATNEKLFF.

About this clonotype: An end of the junction does not agree with germline; a read error may underlie this. The chain employs TRBV9 and TRBJ2-3; TRBD1 agrees at 8 bases. The CDR3 contains 14 residues. Germline-derived CDR1 and CDR2 are SGDLS and YYNGEE. The CDR3 nucleotides are TGTGCCAGCAGCGAGGGGACAGGAACAGATTCGCAGTATTTT. The encoded protein is CASSEGTGTDSQYF.

The table lists this clonotype with many counts. This chain joins TRBV7-8 and TRBJ1-1; D is uncertain. V gave up 7 bases and J gave up 1 base, with 7 bases separating them. The CDR3 covers 12 residues. Germline V lookup: CDR1 SGHVS, CDR2 FQNEAQ. CDR3 DNA: TGTGCCAGCAAAAAACAGAACACTGAAGCTTTCTTT. It translates to CASKKQNTEAFF.